This T cell receptor (beta chain) emerged from a study of T-cell reconstitution after alpha-beta-depleted transplantation in children. Regarding the study as a whole: Reportedly, roughly two months post-transplant, alpha-beta T cells arose from several hundred expanded graft clones. Some patients owed their high day-60 TCRbeta diversity to surviving recipient T cells and thymic progenitors. Among T cells one year after transplant, newly produced cells accounted for most counts and diversity.

For TCRbeta, the library was prepared with unique molecular identifiers. TCRdb re-derived calls from the PCR reads in MiXCR, one entry per CDR3 protein. The data hold more than 200,000 distinct CDR3 sequences, with under 30% observed a single time. This clonotype was found many times. Its matching antigen is unknown. Per the germline V gene, CDR1 is LGHNA and CDR2 is YNFKEQ. V lost 4 bases and J lost 1, with 13 bases in between. This CDR3 is 15 amino acids long. V and J are TRBV4-2 and TRBJ1-1; D might be TRBD1 (5 bases). The receptor comes from a female patient aged 2 to 10 who had a stem cell transplant for congenital amegakaryocytic thrombocytopenia, so the T cells may come from the graft donor. Sequenced material: PBMCs, mostly from graft donor cells, taken 360 days after TCRalphabeta/CD19-depleted stem cell transplant. The CDR3 loop is CASSRNVDRNTEAFF. The DNA for the CDR3 is TGTGCCAGCAGCCGGAACGTAGACAGGAACACTGAAGCTTTCTTT.